This T cell receptor beta chain was identified in a study of blood T cell repertoires in COVID-19. Turning to the study itself: Donors in the United States, Italy and Spain gave samples during acute or convalescent COVID-19. T cells, B-cell-depleted T cells, or PBMCs provided the cDNA or gDNA that served as material.

Authors' data handling: Estimated nucleated cell counts came from reference gene primer amplification. The protocol was immunoSEQ multiplex PCR, while the TCRdb copy is restricted to in-frame clones and leaves out a portion. V and J calls and clone size are copied from that table; D and trimming were computed from the DNA. The data contain 230,000 or so clones, more than 70% of them singletons. The V end lost 1 base, the J end lost 8 bases, and 14 bases lay between the germline ends. Germline V gene sequence: CDR1 LGHNA, CDR2 YSLEER. The CDR3 length is 14 residues. The study assigned cohorts using participant-reported clinical history.

The chain employs TRBV4-3 and TRBJ1-2; a weak D match, TRBD1 (6 bases). The receptor's source is a middle-aged woman with acute COVID-19. Sequencing was carried out using PBMCs or T cells enriched from blood (not recorded which). The DNA of the CDR3 is TGCGCCAGCAGCCAAGTTCAGGGGTTAAGCGGCTACACCTTC. This sequence encodes CASSQVQGLSGYTF.